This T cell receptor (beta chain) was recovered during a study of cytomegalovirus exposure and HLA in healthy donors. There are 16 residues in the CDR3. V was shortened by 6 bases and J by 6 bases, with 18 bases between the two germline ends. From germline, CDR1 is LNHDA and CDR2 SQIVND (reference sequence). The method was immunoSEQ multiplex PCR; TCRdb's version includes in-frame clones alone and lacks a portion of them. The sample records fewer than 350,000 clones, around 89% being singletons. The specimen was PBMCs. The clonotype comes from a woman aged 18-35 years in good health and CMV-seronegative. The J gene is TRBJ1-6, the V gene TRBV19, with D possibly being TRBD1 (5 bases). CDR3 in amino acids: CASRPDPGLINSPLHF. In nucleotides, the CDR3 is TGTGCCAGTAGGCCAGACCCGGGACTGATTAATTCACCCCTCCACTTT. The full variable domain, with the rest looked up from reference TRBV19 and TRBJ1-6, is DGGITQSPKYLFRKEGQNVTLSCEQNLNHDAMYWYRQDPGQGLRLIYYSQIVNDFQKGDIAEGYSVSREKKESFPLTVTSAQKNPTAFYLCASRPDPGLINSPLHFGNGTRLTVT.